This T cell receptor beta chain was identified during a study of blood T cell repertoires in COVID-19. Generated by immunoSEQ multiplex PCR, the TCRdb table keeps only in-frame clones and is missing some. The repertoire holds 200,000 to 250,000 clones, with roughly 91% as singletons. Sequenced: peripheral blood. This TCR came from a man aged 30 to 39 with COVID-19, enrolled during active disease.

CDR3 bases: TGCGCCAGCAGCTTGGGACAGAAGCAAGAGACCCAGTACTTC. Translating it yields CASSLGQKQETQYF. The chain employs TRBV5-1 and TRBJ2-5; maybe TRBD1 (5 bases). Per the germline V gene, CDR1 is SGHRS and CDR2 is YFSETQ. The V end was cut by 0 bases, the J end by 2 bases, with 8 bases between. The CDR3 is made up of 14 amino acids.